These T cell receptor beta chains were read from a single sample in a study of PD-L1 blockade in urothelial cancer. Libraries were prepared by immunoSEQ multiplex PCR; TCRdb keeps only in-frame clonotypes and omits some of them. The sample holds about 51,000 clones; around 88% are singletons and the top ten take roughly 17%. The sequencing here drew on PBMCs, taken around atezolizumab (anti-PD-L1) treatment. The source of these receptors is a man between 60 and 70 years old with urothelial cancer. CDR3s include the opening cysteine and the closing phenylalanine or tryptophan.

v_gene: TRBV9
j_gene: TRBJ2-7
CDR3aa: CASGDGHLRYEQYF

v_gene: TRBV19
j_gene: TRBJ2-5
CDR3aa: CASSMRPAAGETQYF

v_gene: TRBV27
j_gene: TRBJ2-4
CDR3aa: CASSLSSYGRGLAKNIQYF

v_gene: TRBV7-6
j_gene: TRBJ2-3
CDR3aa: CASSYGGKREAQYF

v_gene: TRBV5-6
j_gene: TRBJ2-1
CDR3aa: CASSWGRIHYNEQFF

v_gene: TRBV28
j_gene: TRBJ1-2
CDR3aa: CASSFLQGSYGYTF

v_gene: TRBV6-1
j_gene: TRBJ2-4
CDR3aa: CASFRARIQYF

v_gene: TRBV6-5
j_gene: TRBJ2-1
CDR3aa: CASSSASGGYNEQFF

v_gene: TRBV5-6
j_gene: TRBJ1-2
CDR3aa: CASSLDSTATF

v_gene: TRBV2
j_gene: TRBJ2-3
CDR3aa: CASSEGQGVGTDTQYF

v_gene: TRBV29-1
j_gene: TRBJ2-7
CDR3aa: CSVYVQSYEQYF

v_gene: TRBV5-6
j_gene: TRBJ1-2
CDR3aa: CASSLGAGNGYTF

v_gene: TRBV6-1
j_gene: TRBJ2-1
CDR3aa: CASRHSGGANEQFF

v_gene: TRBV7-9
j_gene: TRBJ2-5
CDR3aa: CASSPRAGSRQETQYF

v_gene: TRBV7-2
j_gene: TRBJ2-7
CDR3aa: CASSSRTGSTYEQYF

v_gene: TRBV5-4
j_gene: TRBJ2-1
CDR3aa: CASSFGGGSEQFF

v_gene: TRBV11-3
j_gene: TRBJ2-2
CDR3aa: CASSLAYGTGNTGELFF

v_gene: TRBV11-2
j_gene: TRBJ2-2
CDR3aa: CASSNNRVSGELFF

v_gene: TRBV27
j_gene: TRBJ2-6
CDR3aa: CASSLVFRGLSGANVLTF

v_gene: TRBV11-3
j_gene: TRBJ2-7
CDR3aa: CASSLGPPRDEQYF

v_gene: TRBV15
j_gene: TRBJ1-3
CDR3aa: CATSTRDFSSGNTIYF

v_gene: TRBV2
j_gene: TRBJ1-1
CDR3aa: CASDKHGEATEAFF

v_gene: TRBV2
j_gene: TRBJ1-2
CDR3aa: CASSELRQIYGYTF

v_gene: TRBV19
j_gene: TRBJ1-5
CDR3aa: CASSTGQVAYQPQHF

v_gene: TRBV2
j_gene: TRBJ1-2
CDR3aa: CASNMDKGHGYTF

v_gene: TRBV25-1
j_gene: TRBJ2-1
CDR3aa: CASSAGLLNEQFF

v_gene: TRBV30
j_gene: TRBJ2-5
CDR3aa: CAWSAKAGRGETQYF

v_gene: TRBV15
j_gene: TRBJ1-2
CDR3aa: CATSRETGTGWANYGYTF

v_gene: TRBV5-1
j_gene: TRBJ2-3
CDR3aa: CASSRPSGGVTDTQYF

v_gene: TRBV6-5
j_gene: TRBJ1-2
CDR3aa: CASTRTGYGYTF

v_gene: TRBV13
j_gene: TRBJ2-3
CDR3aa: CASSTERGGTDTQYF

v_gene: TRBV11-2
j_gene: TRBJ2-3
CDR3aa: CASSRTGGSDTQYF

v_gene: TRBV2
j_gene: TRBJ1-2
CDR3aa: CASSEALQVGNGYTF

v_gene: TRBV5-4
j_gene: TRBJ2-5
CDR3aa: CASSDGRSPETQYF

v_gene: TRBV6-5
j_gene: TRBJ2-3
CDR3aa: CASRRKFTDTQYF

v_gene: TRBV11-3
j_gene: TRBJ2-7
CDR3aa: CASSWGGGTGYEQYF

v_gene: TRBV19
j_gene: TRBJ2-2
CDR3aa: CASSPWTSTGELFF

v_gene: TRBV27
j_gene: TRBJ2-7
CDR3aa: CASRRTGGVTGVREQYF

v_gene: TRBV18
j_gene: TRBJ1-2
CDR3aa: CASSPPDRARGYTF

v_gene: TRBV9
j_gene: TRBJ2-7
CDR3aa: CASSSATTGTFYEQYF

v_gene: TRBV19
j_gene: TRBJ1-4
CDR3aa: CASSMWTGGEKLFF

v_gene: TRBV11-3
j_gene: TRBJ2-7
CDR3aa: CASSSRDNRLEQYF

v_gene: TRBV19
j_gene: TRBJ1-1
CDR3aa: CASSIRDRGQAFF

v_gene: TRBV6-6
j_gene: TRBJ2-6
CDR3aa: CASSPSAGGANVLTF

v_gene: TRBV28
j_gene: TRBJ2-3
CDR3aa: CASNTESTDTQYF

v_gene: TRBV21-1
j_gene: TRBJ1-1
CDR3aa: CASIWGGGEAFF

v_gene: TRBV5-1
j_gene: TRBJ2-1
CDR3aa: CASSTNRDSLNEQFF

v_gene: TRBV2
j_gene: TRBJ1-5
CDR3aa: CASSDRIQVGVGNQPQHF

v_gene: TRBV9
j_gene: TRBJ1-1
CDR3aa: CASSVGAGVTEAFF

v_gene: TRBV6-5
j_gene: TRBJ2-7
CDR3aa: CASISRSYEQYF

v_gene: TRBV10-1
j_gene: TRBJ2-1
CDR3aa: CASSGHYNEQFF

v_gene: TRBV28
j_gene: TRBJ2-5
CDR3aa: CASSPQAQRQETQYF

v_gene: TRBV2
j_gene: TRBJ1-5
CDR3aa: CASSWDSYSNQPQHF

v_gene: TRBV28
j_gene: TRBJ1-3
CDR3aa: CASSSPSSGNTIYF